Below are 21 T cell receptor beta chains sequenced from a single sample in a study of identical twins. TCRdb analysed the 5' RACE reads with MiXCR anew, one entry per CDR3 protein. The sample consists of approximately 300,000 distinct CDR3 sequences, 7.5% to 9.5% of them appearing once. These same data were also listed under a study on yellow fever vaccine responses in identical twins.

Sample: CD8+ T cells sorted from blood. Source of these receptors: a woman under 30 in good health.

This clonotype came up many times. CDR3: CASSADSTDTQYF. The CDR3 bases are TGTGCCAGCAGCGCGGACAGCACAGATACGCAGTATTTT. The genes are TRBV7-9 and TRBJ2-3; unclear D gene. The CDR3 sequence is 13 residues long. V was cut by 5 bases and J by 0 bases, with 6 bases left in between. Germline loops: CDR1 SEHNR, CDR2 FQNEAQ (reference sequence).

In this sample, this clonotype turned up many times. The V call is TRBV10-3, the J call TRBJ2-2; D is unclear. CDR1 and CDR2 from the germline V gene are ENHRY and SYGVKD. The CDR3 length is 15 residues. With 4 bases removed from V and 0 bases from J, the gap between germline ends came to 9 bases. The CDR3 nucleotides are TGTGCCATCAGTGTCAACCGCCCGAACACCGGGGAGCTGTTTTTT. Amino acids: CAISVNRPNTGELFF.

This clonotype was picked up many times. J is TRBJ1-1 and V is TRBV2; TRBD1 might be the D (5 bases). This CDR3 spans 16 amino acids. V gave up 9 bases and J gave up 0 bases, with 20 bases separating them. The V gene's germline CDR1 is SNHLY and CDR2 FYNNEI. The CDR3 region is CARQNRGPVMNTEAFF. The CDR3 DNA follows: TGTGCCAGACAAAATAGGGGTCCCGTTATGAACACTGAAGCTTTCTTT.

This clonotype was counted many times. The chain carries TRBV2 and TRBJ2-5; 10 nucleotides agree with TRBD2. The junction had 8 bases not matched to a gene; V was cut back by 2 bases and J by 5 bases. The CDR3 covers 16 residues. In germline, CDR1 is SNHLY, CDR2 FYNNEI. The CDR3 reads CASSESPAGGQETQYF. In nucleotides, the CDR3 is TGTGCCAGCAGTGAAAGTCCAGCGGGGGGGCAGGAGACCCAGTACTTC.

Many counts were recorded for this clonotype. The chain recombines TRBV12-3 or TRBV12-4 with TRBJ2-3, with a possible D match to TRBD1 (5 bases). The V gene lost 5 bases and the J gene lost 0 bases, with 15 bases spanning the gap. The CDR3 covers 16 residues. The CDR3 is CASSRGSGPSTDTQYF. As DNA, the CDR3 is TGTGCCAGCAGTAGGGGTTCGGGCCCCAGCACAGATACGCAGTATTTT.

The CDR3 DNA sequence: TGTGCCAGCAGTCCACTAGCGGGAGGGCCTTGGGAGCAGTTCTTC. Amino acids: CASSPLAGGPWEQFF. The V call is TRBV7-9, the J call TRBJ2-1; 13 positions match TRBD2. The CDR3 is 15 amino acids. Looked up from germline, CDR1 is SEHNR and CDR2 is FQNEAQ (reference sequence). V lost 6 bases to trimming and J lost 10 bases; unmatched junction nucleotides: 9.

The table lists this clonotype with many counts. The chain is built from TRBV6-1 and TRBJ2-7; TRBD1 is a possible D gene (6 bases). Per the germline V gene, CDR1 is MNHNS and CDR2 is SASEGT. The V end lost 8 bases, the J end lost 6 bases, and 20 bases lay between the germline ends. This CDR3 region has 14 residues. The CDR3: CASGPGWGPFEQYF. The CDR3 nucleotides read TGTGCCAGCGGACCGGGCTGGGGGCCTTTCGAGCAGTACTTC.

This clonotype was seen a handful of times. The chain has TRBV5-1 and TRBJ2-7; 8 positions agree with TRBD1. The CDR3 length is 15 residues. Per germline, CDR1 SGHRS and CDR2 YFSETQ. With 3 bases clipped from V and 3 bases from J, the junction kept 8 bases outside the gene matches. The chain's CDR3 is CASSSWGQDHYEQYF. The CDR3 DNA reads TGCGCCAGCAGCTCCTGGGGACAGGACCACTACGAGCAGTACTTC.

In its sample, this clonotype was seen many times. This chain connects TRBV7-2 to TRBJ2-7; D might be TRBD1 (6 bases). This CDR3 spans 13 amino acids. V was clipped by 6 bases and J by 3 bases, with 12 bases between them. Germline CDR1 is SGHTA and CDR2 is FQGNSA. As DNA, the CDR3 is TGTGCCAGCAGGCAGGGGAGTGGCTACGAGCAGTACTTC. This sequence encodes CASRQGSGYEQYF.

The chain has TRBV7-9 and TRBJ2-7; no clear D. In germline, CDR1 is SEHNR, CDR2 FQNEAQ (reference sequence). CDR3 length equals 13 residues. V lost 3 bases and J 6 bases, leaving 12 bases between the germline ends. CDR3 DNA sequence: TGTGCCAGCAGCTTCTCGGACCAACGCGAGCAGTACTTC. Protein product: CASSFSDQREQYF.

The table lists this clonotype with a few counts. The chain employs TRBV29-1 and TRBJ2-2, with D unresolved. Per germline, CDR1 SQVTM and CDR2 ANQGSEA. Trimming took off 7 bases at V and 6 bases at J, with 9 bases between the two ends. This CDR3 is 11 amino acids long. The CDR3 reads CSAGLAGELFF. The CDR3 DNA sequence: TGCAGCGCGGGTCTTGCCGGGGAGCTGTTTTTT.

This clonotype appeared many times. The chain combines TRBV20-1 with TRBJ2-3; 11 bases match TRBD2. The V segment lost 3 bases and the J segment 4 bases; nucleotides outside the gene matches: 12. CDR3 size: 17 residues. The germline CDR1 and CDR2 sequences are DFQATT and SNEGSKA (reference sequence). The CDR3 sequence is CSARSTSGSPGPDTQYF. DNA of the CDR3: TGCAGTGCTAGGTCCACTAGCGGGAGCCCGGGCCCAGATACGCAGTATTTT.

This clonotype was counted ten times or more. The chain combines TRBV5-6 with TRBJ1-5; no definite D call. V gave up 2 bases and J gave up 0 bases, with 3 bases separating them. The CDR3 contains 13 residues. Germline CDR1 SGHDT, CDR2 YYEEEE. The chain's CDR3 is CASSFYSNQPQHF. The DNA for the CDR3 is TGTGCCAGCAGCTTCTATAGCAATCAGCCCCAGCATTTT.

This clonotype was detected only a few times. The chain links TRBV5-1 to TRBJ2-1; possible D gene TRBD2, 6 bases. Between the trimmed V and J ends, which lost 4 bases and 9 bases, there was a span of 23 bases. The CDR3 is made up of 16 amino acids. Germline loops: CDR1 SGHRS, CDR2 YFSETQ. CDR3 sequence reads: CASSPENGGTGSEQFF. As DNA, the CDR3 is TGCGCCAGCAGCCCGGAGAACGGCGGGACCGGGAGTGAGCAGTTCTTC.

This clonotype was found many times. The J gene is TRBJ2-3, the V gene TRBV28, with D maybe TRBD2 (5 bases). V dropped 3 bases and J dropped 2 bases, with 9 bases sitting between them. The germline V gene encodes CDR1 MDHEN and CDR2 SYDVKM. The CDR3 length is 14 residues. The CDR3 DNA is TGTGCCAGCAGTTTGAGGGAAAACACAGATACGCAGTATTTT. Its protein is CASSLRENTDTQYF.

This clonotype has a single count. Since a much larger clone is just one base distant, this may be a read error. CDR3 amino acids: CAGSQDRVGLSSYEQYF. The CDR3 coding sequence is TGCGCCGGCAGCCAAGATAGGGTGGGCTTAAGCTCCTACGAGCAGTACTTC. V usage is TRBV4-3 and J usage is TRBJ2-7; D gene uncertain. The CDR3 contains 17 residues. Germline CDR1 reads LGHNA; CDR2 reads YSLEER.

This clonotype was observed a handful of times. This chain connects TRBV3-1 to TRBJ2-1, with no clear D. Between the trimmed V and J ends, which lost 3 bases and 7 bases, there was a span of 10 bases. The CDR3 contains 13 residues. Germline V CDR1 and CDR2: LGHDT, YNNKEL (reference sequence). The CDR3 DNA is TGTGCCAGCAGCCAGTCTTTTGGGAATGAGCAGTTCTTC. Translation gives CASSQSFGNEQFF.

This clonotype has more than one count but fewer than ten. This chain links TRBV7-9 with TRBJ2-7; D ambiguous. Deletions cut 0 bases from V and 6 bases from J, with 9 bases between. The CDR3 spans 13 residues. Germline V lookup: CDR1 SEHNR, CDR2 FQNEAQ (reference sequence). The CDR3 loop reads CASSLALGGEQYF. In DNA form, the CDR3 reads TGTGCCAGCAGCTTAGCGCTGGGCGGCGAGCAGTACTTC.

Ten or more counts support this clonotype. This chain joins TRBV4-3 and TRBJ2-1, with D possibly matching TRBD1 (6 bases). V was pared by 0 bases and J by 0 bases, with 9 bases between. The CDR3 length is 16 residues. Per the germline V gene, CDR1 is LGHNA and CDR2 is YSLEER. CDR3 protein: CASSQDQGSSYNEQFF. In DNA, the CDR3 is TGCGCCAGCAGCCAAGATCAGGGGAGCTCCTACAATGAGCAGTTCTTC.

This CDR3 is CATKEQVSSYNEQFF. The CDR3 nucleotides read TGCGCCACCAAGGAACAGGTTAGCTCCTACAATGAGCAGTTCTTC. V is TRBV10-2 and J is TRBJ2-1; tentative D call: TRBD1 (5 bases). Germline lookup yields CDR1 WSHSY and CDR2 SAAADI. This CDR3 region has 15 residues. Trimming removed 10 bases from V and 0 bases from J, with 16 bases in between.

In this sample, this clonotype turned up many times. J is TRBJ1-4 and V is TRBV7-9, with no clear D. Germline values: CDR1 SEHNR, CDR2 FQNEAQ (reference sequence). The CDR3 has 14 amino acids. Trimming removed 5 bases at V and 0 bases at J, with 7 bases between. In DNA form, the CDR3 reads TGTGCCAGCAGCGAACAAGCAACTAATGAAAAACTGTTTTTT. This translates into CASSEQATNEKLFF.